This T cell receptor (beta chain) was observed in a study of tumor-infiltrating lymphocytes in primary liver carcinoma. The overall study: Patients underwent surgical resection for primary liver carcinoma. Participating patients were men and women between 30 and 69 years old. General study results and limits: Lower overlap was observed for tumor-adjacent and tumor-blood pairs relative to tumor region pairs.

With approximately 470 ng total RNA as template and a constant-region primer, TCR beta cDNA was made. Amplification in three nested multiplex PCR rounds with slightly modified ARM-PCR gave rise to TCR beta libraries. TRBV1-TRBV30 forward primers and a C-beta reverse primer were used in the first two PCR rounds, which each ran for approximately 11 cycles. MiXCR, run by TCRdb on the multiplex PCR reads, gives a single entry per CDR3 protein. The table shows hundreds of thousands of distinct CDR3 sequences, with around 50% occurring only once. The CDR3 totals 13 residues. The germline V gene has CDR1 PRHDT and CDR2 FYEKMQ (reference sequence). Unsorted whole blood supplied the blood RNA, and germline DNA was isolated too. In regard to this clonotype: Its specificity is unknown. At one end, the junction sequence differs from germline, possibly due to a read error.

V and J are TRBV13 and TRBJ2-1; D might be TRBD1 or TRBD2, each matching 6 bases. The sequenced material came from peripheral blood. The sequence was obtained from a woman aged 25-40 years with primary liver carcinoma and hepatitis B virus infection. In nucleotides, the CDR3 is TGTGCCAGCAGCTTGGTCGGGGGCAGGGAGCAGTTATTC. The encoded protein is CASSLVGGREQLF. Combining the CDR3 with reference TRBV13 and TRBJ2-1 gives the whole variable domain AAGVIQSPRHLIKEKRETATLKCYPIPRHDTVYWYQQGPGQDPQFLISFYEKMQSDKGSIPDRFSAQQFSDYHSELNMSSLELGDSALYFCASSLVGGREQLFGPGTRLTVL.